This TCR beta chain was sequenced in a study of shared clonotypes between healthy human individuals. Looking at the study overall: Three plates were used per donor for CD4 naive, three for CD4 memory, two for CD8 naive and one for CD8 memory. Study-wide results and caveats: The rarefaction results pointed to incomplete sorted-subset sequencing despite large depth.

Here immunoSEQ multiplex PCR was the method, and the copy in TCRdb shows in-frame clones only, minus some. Altogether about 95,000 clones are present, around 67% being singletons, with the ten largest covering about 45%. CD8 memory cells included CD45RO+ cells plus CCR7-negative CD45RA+ TemRA cells. This CDR3 contains 13 residues. The V gene's germline CDR1 is MNHNS and CDR2 SASEGT. The V and J ends lost 5 bases and 8 bases, in that order; junction bases with no gene match: 7. This clone was detected only once. Antigen specificity is unknown. The origin of this receptor is a man younger than 45 in good health. Sequenced material: memory CD8+ T cells sorted from blood. Regarding subset: CD45RO+ cells pooled with CCR7-negative TemRA cells. The rearrangement joins TRBV6-1 to TRBJ1-2, with 8 bases matching TRBD1. The CDR3 DNA is TGTGCCAGCAGTCCGGACAGGGAACGGGGCTACACCTTC. Encoded protein: CASSPDRERGYTF.